The T cell receptor beta chain described here comes from a study of T cells after yellow fever vaccination. The 5'RACE template-switching step produced TCR cDNA and added a universal primer site and UMIs. TCRdb processed the 5' RACE reads anew with MiXCR; each CDR3 protein has one entry. The sample includes approximately 250,000 distinct CDR3 sequences, around 4.9% of them seen just once. Trimming cost V 0 bases and J 0 bases, with 11 bases left between them. Germline CDR1 SGHRS, CDR2 YFSETQ. The CDR3 spans 16 residues. This clonotype was counted a few times. Its antigen is as yet unknown. Findings of the study overall: A large majority of primary-vaccination clones showed up again after the booster (approximately 95% CD4, 75% to 90% CD8).

This chain joins TRBV5-1 and TRBJ2-3; D possibly corresponds to TRBD1 (5 bases). The specimen comprised CD4+ T cells sorted from PBMCs, sampled on the day of the yellow fever booster vaccination. The source is a man aged 18 to 29 who received the YFV17D yellow fever vaccine. CDR3: CASSLAGPYSTDTQYF. The CDR3 DNA follows: TGCGCCAGCAGCTTGGCAGGGCCCTACAGCACAGATACGCAGTATTTT.